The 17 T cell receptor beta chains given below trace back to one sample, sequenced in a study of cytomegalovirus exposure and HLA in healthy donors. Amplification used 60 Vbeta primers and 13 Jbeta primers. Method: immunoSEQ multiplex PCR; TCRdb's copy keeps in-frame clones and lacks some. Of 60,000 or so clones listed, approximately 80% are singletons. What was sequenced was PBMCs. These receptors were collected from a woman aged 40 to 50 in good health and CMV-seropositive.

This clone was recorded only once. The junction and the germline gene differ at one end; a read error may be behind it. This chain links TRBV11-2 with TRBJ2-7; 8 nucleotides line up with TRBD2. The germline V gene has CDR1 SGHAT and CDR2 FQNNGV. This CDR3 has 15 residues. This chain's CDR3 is CASSLDRGGSDEQYF. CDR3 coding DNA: TGTGCCAGCAGCTTAGACCGGGGGGGCTCCGACGAGCAGTACTTC.

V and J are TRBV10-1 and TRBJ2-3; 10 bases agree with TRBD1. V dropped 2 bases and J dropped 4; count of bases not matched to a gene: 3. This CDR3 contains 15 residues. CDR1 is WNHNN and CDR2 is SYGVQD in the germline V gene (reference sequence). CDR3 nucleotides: TGCGCCAGCAGTGAGGGGGGGACAGGGGCAGATACGCAGTATTTT. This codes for CASSEGGTGADTQYF.

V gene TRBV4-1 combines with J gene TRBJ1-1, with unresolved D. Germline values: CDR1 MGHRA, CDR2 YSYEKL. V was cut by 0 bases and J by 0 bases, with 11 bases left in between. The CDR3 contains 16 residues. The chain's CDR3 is CASSQELRSLNTEAFF. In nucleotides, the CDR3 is TGCGCCAGCAGCCAAGAGCTACGGAGCTTGAACACTGAAGCTTTCTTT.

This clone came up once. The CDR3 sequence: CASSIFRGTEAFF. CDR3 sequence (DNA): TGTGCCAGTAGTATATTCCGCGGGACTGAAGCTTTCTTT. The chain couples TRBV19 to TRBJ1-1; D not certain. The CDR3 covers 13 residues. V gave up 2 bases and J gave up 5 bases, with 9 bases separating them. CDR1 is LNHDA and CDR2 is SQIVND in the germline V gene (reference sequence).

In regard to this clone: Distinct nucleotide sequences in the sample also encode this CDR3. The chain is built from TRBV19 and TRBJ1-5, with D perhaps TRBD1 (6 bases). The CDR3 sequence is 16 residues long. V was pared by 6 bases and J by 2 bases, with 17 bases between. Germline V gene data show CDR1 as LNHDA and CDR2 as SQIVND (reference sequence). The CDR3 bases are TGTGCCAGTAGCCCAGTGGCTCAGGGGCGCAATCAGCCCCAGCATTTT. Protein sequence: CASSPVAQGRNQPQHF.

The CDR3 DNA reads as TGTGCCAGCAGCTCTCCAGGGGCGCACCCGGGGACTGAAGCTTTCTTT. Its protein product is CASSSPGAHPGTEAFF. The rearrangement joins TRBV5-4 to TRBJ1-1; TRBD1 is a possible D gene (6 bases). V lost 3 bases, J lost 5 bases, and 20 bases lay in between. The CDR3 consists of 16 residues. Germline CDR1 reads SGHNT; CDR2 reads YYREEE (reference sequence).

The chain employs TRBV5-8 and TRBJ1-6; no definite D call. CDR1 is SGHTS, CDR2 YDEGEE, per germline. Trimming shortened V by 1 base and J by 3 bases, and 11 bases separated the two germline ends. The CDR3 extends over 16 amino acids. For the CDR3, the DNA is TGTGCCAGCAGCTTGAGCCCCTCCGGCTATAATTCACCCCTCCACTTT. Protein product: CASSLSPSGYNSPLHF.

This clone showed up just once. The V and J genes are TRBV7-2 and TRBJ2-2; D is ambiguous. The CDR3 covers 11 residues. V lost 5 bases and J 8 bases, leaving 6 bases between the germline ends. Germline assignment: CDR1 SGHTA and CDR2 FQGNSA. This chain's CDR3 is CASSQRGELFF. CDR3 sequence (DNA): TGTGCCAGCAGCCAGAGGGGGGAGCTGTTTTTT.

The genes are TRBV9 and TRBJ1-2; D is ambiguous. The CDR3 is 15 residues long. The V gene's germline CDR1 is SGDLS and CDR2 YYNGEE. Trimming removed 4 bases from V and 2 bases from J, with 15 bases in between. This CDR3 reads CASSPSLHSNYGYTF. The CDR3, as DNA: TGTGCCAGCAGCCCCAGTTTACACAGCAACTATGGCTACACCTTC.

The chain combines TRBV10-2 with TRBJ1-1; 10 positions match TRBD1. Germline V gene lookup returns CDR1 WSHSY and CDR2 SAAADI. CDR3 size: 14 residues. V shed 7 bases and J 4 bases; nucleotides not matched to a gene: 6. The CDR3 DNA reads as TGCGCCAGCATTGGGACAGGGGCGAGCACTGAAGCTTTCTTT. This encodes CASIGTGASTEAFF.

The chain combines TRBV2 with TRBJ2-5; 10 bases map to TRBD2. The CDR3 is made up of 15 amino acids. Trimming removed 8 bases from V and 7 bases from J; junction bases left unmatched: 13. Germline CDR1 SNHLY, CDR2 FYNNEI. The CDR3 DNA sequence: TGTGCCAGCGATCCGAGCGGGGGGGCCATGGGGACCCAGTACTTC. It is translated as CASDPSGGAMGTQYF.

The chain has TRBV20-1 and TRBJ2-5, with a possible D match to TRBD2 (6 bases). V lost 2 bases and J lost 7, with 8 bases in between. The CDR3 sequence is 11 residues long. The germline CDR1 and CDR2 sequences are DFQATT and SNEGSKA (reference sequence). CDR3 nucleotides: TGCAGTGCTAGAATGGGGGGGACCCAGTACTTC. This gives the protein CSARMGGTQYF.

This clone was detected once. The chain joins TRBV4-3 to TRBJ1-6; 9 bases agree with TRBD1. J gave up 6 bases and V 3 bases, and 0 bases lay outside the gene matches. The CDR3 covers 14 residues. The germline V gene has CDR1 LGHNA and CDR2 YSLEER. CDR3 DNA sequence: TGCGCCAGCAGCCAGGACAGGGGTAATTCACCCCTCCACTTT. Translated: CASSQDRGNSPLHF.

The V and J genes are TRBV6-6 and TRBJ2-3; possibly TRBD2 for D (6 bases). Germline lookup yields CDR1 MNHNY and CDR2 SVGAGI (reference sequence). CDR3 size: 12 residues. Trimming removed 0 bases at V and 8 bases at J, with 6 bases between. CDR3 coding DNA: TGTGCCAGCAGTTACTCCGGGGGTACGCAGTATTTT. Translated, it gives CASSYSGGTQYF.

The CDR3 protein is CASSTGTVDEQFF. The CDR3 DNA sequence: TGCGCCAGCAGCACAGGGACAGTGGATGAGCAGTTCTTC. The J gene is TRBJ2-1, the V gene TRBV5-1; 7 nucleotides line up with TRBD1. With 4 bases clipped from V and 8 bases from J, the junction kept 6 bases outside the gene matches. This CDR3 has 13 residues. Germline-derived CDR1 and CDR2 are SGHRS and YFSETQ. Variable domain in full (rest from reference TRBV5-1 and TRBJ2-1): KAGVTQTPRYLIKTRGQQVTLSCSPISGHRSVSWYQQTPGQGLQFLFEYFSETQRNKGNFPGRFSGRQFSNSRSEMNVSTLELGDSALYLCASSTGTVDEQFFGPGTRLTVL.

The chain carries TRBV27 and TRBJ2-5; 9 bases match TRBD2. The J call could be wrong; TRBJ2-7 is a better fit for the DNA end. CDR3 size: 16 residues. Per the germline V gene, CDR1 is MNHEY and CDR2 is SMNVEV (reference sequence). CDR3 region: CASSLRVAGVSYEQYF. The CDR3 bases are TGTGCCAGCAGTTTAAGGGTAGCGGGGGTCTCCTACGAGCAGTACTTC.

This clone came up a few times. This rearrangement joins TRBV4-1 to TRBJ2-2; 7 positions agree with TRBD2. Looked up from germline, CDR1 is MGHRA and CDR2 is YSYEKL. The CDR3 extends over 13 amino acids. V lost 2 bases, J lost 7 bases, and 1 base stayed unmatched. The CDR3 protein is CASSQPGGGELFF. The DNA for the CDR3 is TGCGCCAGCAGCCAACCGGGAGGCGGGGAGCTGTTTTTT.